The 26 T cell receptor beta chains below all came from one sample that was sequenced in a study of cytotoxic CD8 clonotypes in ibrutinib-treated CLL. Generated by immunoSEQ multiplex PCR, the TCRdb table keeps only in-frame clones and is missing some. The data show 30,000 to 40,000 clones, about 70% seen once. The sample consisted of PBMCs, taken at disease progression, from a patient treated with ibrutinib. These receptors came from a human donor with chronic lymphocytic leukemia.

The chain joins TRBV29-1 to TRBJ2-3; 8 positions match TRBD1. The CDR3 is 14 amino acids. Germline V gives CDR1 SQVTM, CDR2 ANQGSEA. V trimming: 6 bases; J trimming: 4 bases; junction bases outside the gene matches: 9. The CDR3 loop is CSVTAGGAADTQYF. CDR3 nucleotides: TGCAGCGTGACCGCAGGGGGCGCGGCAGATACGCAGTATTTT.

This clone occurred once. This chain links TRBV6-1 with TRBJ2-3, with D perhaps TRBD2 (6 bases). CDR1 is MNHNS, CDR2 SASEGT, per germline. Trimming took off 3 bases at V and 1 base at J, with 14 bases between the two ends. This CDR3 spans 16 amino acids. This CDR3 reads CASSDPPGLRTDTQYF. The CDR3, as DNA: TGTGCCAGCAGTGATCCCCCGGGACTGCGCACAGATACGCAGTATTTT.

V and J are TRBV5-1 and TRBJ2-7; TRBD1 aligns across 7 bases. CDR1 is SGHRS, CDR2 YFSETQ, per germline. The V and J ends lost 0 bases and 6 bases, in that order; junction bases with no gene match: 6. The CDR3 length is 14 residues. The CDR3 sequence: CASSLEGALGEQYF. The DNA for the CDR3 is TGCGCCAGCAGCTTGGAGGGGGCTTTAGGCGAGCAGTACTTC.

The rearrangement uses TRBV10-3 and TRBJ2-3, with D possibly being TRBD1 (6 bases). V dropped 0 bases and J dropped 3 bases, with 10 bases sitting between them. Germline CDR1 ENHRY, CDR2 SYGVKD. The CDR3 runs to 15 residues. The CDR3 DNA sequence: TGTGCCATCAGTGAGTCGATACAGGGAACAGATACGCAGTATTTT. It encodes CAISESIQGTDTQYF.

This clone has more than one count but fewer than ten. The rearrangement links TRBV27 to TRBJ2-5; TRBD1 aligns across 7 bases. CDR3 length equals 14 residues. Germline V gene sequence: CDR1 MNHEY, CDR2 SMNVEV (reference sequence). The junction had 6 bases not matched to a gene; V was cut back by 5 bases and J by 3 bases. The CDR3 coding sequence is TGTGCCAGCAGTCCCACAGGGGCCGAAGAGACCCAGTACTTC. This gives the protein CASSPTGAEETQYF.

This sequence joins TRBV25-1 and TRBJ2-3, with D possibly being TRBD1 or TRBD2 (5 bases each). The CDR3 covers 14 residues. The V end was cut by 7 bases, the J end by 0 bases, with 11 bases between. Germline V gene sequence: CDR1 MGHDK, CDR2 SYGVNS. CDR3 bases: TGTGCCAGCACCACCGGGACGAGCACAGATACGCAGTATTTT. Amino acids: CASTTGTSTDTQYF.

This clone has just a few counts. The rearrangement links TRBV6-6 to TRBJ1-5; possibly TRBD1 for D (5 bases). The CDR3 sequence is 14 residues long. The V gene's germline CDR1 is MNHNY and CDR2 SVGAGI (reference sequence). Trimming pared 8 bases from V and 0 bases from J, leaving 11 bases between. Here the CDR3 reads CASARTSSNQPQHF. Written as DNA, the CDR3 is TGTGCCAGCGCGAGGACAAGTAGCAATCAGCCCCAGCATTTT.

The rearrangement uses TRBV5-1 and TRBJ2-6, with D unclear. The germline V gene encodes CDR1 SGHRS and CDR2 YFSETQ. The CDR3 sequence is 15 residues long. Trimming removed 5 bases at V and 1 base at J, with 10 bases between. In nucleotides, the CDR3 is TGCGCCAGCAGTCCTAGGGTATCTGGGGCCAACGTCCTGACTTTC. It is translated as CASSPRVSGANVLTF.

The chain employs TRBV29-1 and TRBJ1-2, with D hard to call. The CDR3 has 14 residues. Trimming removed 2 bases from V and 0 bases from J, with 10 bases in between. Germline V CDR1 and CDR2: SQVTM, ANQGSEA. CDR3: CSVELRPPNYGYTF. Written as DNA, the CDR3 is TGCAGCGTTGAACTGAGACCCCCTAACTATGGCTACACCTTC.

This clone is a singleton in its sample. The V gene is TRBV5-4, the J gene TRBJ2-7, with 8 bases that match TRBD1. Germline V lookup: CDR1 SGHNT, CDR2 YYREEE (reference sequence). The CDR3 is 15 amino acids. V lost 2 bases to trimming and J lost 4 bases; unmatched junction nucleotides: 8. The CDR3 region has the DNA TGTGCCAGCAGCTTTTCTTCAGGGGGCAGGTACGAGCAGTACTTC. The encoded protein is CASSFSSGGRYEQYF.

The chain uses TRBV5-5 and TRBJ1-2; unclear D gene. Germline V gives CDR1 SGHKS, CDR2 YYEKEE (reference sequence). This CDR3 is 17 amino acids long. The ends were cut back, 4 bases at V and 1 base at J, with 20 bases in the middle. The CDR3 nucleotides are TGTGCCAGCAGCCCCCAACCTTCGCGGCAGGATAACTATGGCTACACCTTC. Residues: CASSPQPSRQDNYGYTF.

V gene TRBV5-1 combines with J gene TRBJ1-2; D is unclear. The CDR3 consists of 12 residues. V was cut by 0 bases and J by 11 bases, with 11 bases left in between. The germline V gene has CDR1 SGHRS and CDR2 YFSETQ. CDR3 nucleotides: TGCGCCAGCAGCTTGGAGCTCGCCCCGTACACCTTC. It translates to CASSLELAPYTF.

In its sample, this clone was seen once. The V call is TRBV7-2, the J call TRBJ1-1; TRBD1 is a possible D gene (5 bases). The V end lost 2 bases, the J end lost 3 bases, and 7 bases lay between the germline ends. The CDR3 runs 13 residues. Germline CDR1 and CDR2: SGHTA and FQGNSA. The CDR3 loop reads CASSLRTYTEAFF. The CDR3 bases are TGTGCCAGCAGCTTACGGACATACACTGAAGCTTTCTTT.

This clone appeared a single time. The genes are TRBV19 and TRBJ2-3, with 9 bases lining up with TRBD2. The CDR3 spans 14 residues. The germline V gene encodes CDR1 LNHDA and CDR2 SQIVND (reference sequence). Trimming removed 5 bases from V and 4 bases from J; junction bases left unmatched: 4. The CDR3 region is CASSHLAGPDTQYF. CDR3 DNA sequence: TGTGCCAGTAGTCACCTAGCGGGACCAGATACGCAGTATTTT.

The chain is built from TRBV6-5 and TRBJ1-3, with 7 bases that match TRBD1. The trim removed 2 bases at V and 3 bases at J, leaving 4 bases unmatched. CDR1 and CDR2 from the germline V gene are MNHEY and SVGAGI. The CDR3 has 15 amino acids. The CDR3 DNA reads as TGTGCCAGCAGTTACAAGGGGGCGAGTGGAAACACCATATATTTT. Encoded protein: CASSYKGASGNTIYF.

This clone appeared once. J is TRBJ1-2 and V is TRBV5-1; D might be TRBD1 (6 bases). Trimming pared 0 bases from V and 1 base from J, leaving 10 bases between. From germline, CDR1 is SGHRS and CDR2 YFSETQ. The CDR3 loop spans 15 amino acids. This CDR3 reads CASSLAPGVNYGYTF. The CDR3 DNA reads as TGCGCCAGCAGCTTGGCGCCAGGGGTTAACTATGGCTACACCTTC.

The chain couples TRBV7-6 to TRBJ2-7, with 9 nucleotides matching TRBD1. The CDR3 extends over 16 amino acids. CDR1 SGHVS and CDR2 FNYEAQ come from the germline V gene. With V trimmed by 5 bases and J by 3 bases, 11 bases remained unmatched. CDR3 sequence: CASSQQSVGQGYEQYF. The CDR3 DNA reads TGTGCCAGCAGCCAACAAAGTGTGGGACAGGGCTACGAGCAGTACTTC. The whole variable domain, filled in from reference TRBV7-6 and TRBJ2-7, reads GAGVSQSPRYKVTKRGQDVALRCDPISGHVSLYWYRQALGQGPEFLTYFNYEAQQDKSGLPNDRFSAERPEGSISTLTIQRTEQRDSAMYRCASSQQSVGQGYEQYFGPGTRLTVT.

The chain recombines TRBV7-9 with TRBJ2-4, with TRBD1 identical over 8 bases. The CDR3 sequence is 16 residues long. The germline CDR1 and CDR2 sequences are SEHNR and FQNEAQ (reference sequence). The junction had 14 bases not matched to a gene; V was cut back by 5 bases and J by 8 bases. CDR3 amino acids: CASSPRQGSFTDIQYF. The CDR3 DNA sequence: TGTGCCAGCAGCCCTCGACAGGGGAGTTTTACGGACATTCAGTACTTC.

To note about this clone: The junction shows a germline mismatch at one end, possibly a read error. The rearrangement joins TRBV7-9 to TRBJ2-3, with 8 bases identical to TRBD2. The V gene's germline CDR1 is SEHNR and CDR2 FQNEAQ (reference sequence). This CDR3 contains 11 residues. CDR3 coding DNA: TGTGCCAGCAGCTTTGGGGGACTAGTAGGTTTT. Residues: CASSFGGLVGF.

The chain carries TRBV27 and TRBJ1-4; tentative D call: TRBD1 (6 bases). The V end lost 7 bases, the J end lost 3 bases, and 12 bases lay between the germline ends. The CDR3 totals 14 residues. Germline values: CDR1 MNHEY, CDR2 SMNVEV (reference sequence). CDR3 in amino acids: CASKRGGANEKLFF. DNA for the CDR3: TGTGCCAGCAAAAGGGGGGGGGCTAATGAAAAACTGTTTTTT.

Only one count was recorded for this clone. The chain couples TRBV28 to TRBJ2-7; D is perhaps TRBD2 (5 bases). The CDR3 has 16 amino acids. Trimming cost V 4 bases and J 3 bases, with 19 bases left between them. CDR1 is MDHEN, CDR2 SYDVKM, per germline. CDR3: CASSSTYGAENYEQYF. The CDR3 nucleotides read TGTGCCAGCAGTTCGACCTATGGAGCGGAGAACTACGAGCAGTACTTC.

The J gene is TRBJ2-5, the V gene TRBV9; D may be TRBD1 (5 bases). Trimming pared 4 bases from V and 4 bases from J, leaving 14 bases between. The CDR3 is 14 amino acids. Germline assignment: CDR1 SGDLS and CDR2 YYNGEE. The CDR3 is CASSFTQGGETQYF. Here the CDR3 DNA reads TGTGCCAGCAGCTTCACGCAGGGCGGAGAGACCCAGTACTTC.

Written as DNA, the CDR3 is TGTGCCACCAGCAGAGATTGGGGACAGGGCAATCAGCCCCAGCATTTT. This sequence encodes CATSRDWGQGNQPQHF. The chain uses TRBV15 and TRBJ1-5; TRBD1 matches 8 bases. Germline CDR1 and CDR2: LNHNV and YYDKDF (reference sequence). The CDR3 sequence is 16 residues long. V shed 0 bases, J shed 2 bases, and the junction held 3 bases outside the gene matches.

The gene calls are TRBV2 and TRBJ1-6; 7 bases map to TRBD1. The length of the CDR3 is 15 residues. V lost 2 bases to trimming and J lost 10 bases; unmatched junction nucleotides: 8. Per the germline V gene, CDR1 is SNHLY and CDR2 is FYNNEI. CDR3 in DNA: TGTGCCAGCAGTGAAACGGGCAGGGGGAACTCACCCCTCCACTTT. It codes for CASSETGRGNSPLHF.

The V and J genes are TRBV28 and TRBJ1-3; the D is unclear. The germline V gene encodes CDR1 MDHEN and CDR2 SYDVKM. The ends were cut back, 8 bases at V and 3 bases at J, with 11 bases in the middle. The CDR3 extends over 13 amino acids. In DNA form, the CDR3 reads TGTGCCAGCCGGGTGGGATATGGAAACACCATATATTTT. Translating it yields CASRVGYGNTIYF.

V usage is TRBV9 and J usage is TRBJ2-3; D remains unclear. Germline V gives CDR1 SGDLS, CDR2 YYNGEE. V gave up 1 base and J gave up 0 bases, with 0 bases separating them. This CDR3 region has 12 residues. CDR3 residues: CASSVSTDTQYF. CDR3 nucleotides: TGTGCCAGCAGCGTAAGCACAGATACGCAGTATTTT.